This T cell receptor beta chain is drawn from a study of cytomegalovirus exposure and HLA in healthy donors. The study, taken as a whole, reports: In an earlier analysis, productive rearrangement rates for most beta V segments clustered near 87% or 30%. In a later analysis, TCR beta V- and J-gene trimming showed a link to a missense DCLRE1C variant.

CDR3 length: 11 residues. Trimming took 6 bases from V and 6 from J, leaving 8 bases between them. Looked up from germline, CDR1 is LNHDA and CDR2 is SQIVND (reference sequence). Concerning this clone itself: Antigen specificity is unknown.

The PCR used 60 Vbeta and 13 Jbeta primers. The repertoire was sequenced with immunoSEQ multiplex PCR; TCRdb's copy has only in-frame clones and lacks some. The sample yields around 130,000 clones, around four fifths seen once. Input material: PBMCs. This clonotype originated in a human donor in good health. V and J are TRBV19 and TRBJ1-1; no clear D gene. The CDR3 reads CASRGGPEAFF. As DNA, the CDR3 is TGTGCCAGTAGAGGAGGGCCTGAAGCTTTCTTT.